One and the same sample provided the 25 T cell receptor beta chains below, sequenced in a study of vaccination and CD4 T cells after COVID-19. The Oncomine TCR Beta short-read assay generated sequence data from the DNA of cultured CD4+ T cells. TCRdb re-called the PCR reads through MiXCR, storing one row per CDR3 protein. Of about 23,000 distinct CDR3 sequences in the sample, roughly two fifths were seen once. For these receptors, no antigen is known. Noted time point: late sampling 161 to 241 days after vaccination in a few convalescent patients. The sample's treatment: roughly nine-day PBMC culture with coronavirus spike peptide pools or control peptides (ViraFEST assay). Sequencing was performed on CD4+ T cells from blood, cultured in vitro, taken about 7 months after SARS-CoV-2 vaccination. These receptors originate from a human donor who had recovered from COVID-19.

The chain recombines TRBV7-2 with TRBJ2-5; possibly TRBD2 for D (6 bases). This CDR3 comprises 15 residues. CDR1 is SGHTA, CDR2 FQGNSA, per germline. V dropped 1 base and J dropped 5 bases, with 14 bases sitting between them. CDR3 amino acids: CASSLEAGRWETQYF. The CDR3 DNA reads TGTGCCAGCAGCTTAGAGGCGGGGCGCTGGGAGACCCAGTACTTC.

By share, this clonotype ranks as large. The V call is TRBV20-1, the J call TRBJ2-1, with 8 bases identical to TRBD1. This CDR3 contains 15 residues. The germline CDR1 and CDR2 sequences are DFQATT and SNEGSKA (reference sequence). V lost 3 bases, J lost 6 bases, and 10 bases stayed unmatched. The DNA of the CDR3 is TGCAGTGCTAGGATGACAGGGGATGTTGGCAATGAGCAGTTCTTC. This sequence encodes CSARMTGDVGNEQFF.

The V and J genes are TRBV6-1 and TRBJ2-1; the D is unclear. CDR1 MNHNS and CDR2 SASEGT come from the germline V gene. The V end lost 6 bases, the J end lost 3 bases, and 12 bases lay between the germline ends. The CDR3 runs 14 residues. The chain's CDR3 is CASSRSRYYNEQFF. The CDR3 nucleotides are TGTGCCAGCAGCCGCTCTAGATACTACAATGAGCAGTTCTTC.

This chain joins TRBV20-1 and TRBJ2-1; 14 nucleotides match TRBD2. V was clipped by 6 bases and J by 7 bases; unmatched bases: 11. The germline V gene encodes CDR1 DFQATT and CDR2 SNEGSKA (reference sequence). There are 16 residues in the CDR3. CDR3 loop: CSAGTSGSSGWNEQFF. Written as DNA, the CDR3 is TGCAGTGCCGGGACTAGCGGGAGTTCCGGCTGGAATGAGCAGTTCTTC.

This chain uses TRBV28 with TRBJ1-2; weak D call: TRBD1 (5 bases). This CDR3 has 15 amino acids. Looked up from germline, CDR1 is MDHEN and CDR2 is SYDVKM. Trimming pared 6 bases from V and 3 bases from J, leaving 17 bases between. This chain's CDR3 is CASSPGGAGYYGYTF. DNA of the CDR3: TGTGCCAGCAGCCCCGGAGGGGCGGGGTACTATGGCTACACCTTC.

This chain uses TRBV20-1 with TRBJ1-1; D is unclear. Germline V gene lookup returns CDR1 DFQATT and CDR2 SNEGSKA (reference sequence). This CDR3 region has 11 residues. The germline V and J ends were trimmed by 5 bases and 0 bases, with 4 bases remaining between them. The CDR3 DNA is TGCAGTGCTCCCGTGAACACTGAAGCTTTCTTT. It specifies CSAPVNTEAFF.

This clonotype was detected only a few times. The chain combines TRBV12-3 or TRBV12-4 with TRBJ1-5, with D possibly being TRBD1 (6 bases). This CDR3 region has 13 residues. V was shortened by 7 bases and J by 4 bases, with 11 bases between the two germline ends. The DNA of the CDR3 is TGTGCCAGCAATGCAGGGGTAAATCAGCCCCAGCATTTT. Amino acids: CASNAGVNQPQHF.

This clonotype was seen more than once but under ten times. V is TRBV7-8 and J is TRBJ2-3; D tentatively fits TRBD1 or TRBD2 (5 bases each). Germline lookup yields CDR1 SGHVS and CDR2 FQNEAQ. The CDR3 has 15 amino acids. V was trimmed by 0 bases and J by 5 bases, leaving 12 bases between them. CDR3 amino acids: CASSLAAGTLDTQYF. CDR3 sequence (DNA): TGTGCCAGCAGCTTAGCGGCAGGGACCCTAGATACGCAGTATTTT.

The DNA for the CDR3 is TGCAGTGCTAGAGGTCAGGCCTCACCCTACGAGCAGTACTTC. Amino acids: CSARGQASPYEQYF. J is TRBJ2-7 and V is TRBV20-1; no firm D call. The CDR3 covers 14 residues. CDR1 and CDR2 (germline): DFQATT, SNEGSKA (reference sequence). Trimming left V 1 base short and J 2 bases short, with 12 bases between.

The chain is built from TRBV19 and TRBJ2-6, with 11 bases matching TRBD2. V shed 1 base and J 1 base; nucleotides not matched to a gene: 3. CDR1 and CDR2 from the germline V gene are LNHDA and SQIVND (reference sequence). The CDR3 runs to 18 residues. DNA of the CDR3: TGTGCCAGTAGTATAGGACTAGCGGGACCTTCTGGGGCCAACGTCCTGACTTTC. This gives the protein CASSIGLAGPSGANVLTF.

The V and J genes are TRBV7-9 and TRBJ2-7, with D hard to call. Trimming cost V 2 bases and J 1 base, with 9 bases left between them. The CDR3 covers 14 residues. Germline loops: CDR1 SEHNR, CDR2 FQNEAQ (reference sequence). The DNA for the CDR3 is TGTGCCAGCAGCTTACCAAGCCGGTCCTACGAGCAGTACTTC. Translating it yields CASSLPSRSYEQYF.

The rearrangement joins TRBV19 to TRBJ2-3; perhaps TRBD2 as D (6 bases). V lost 4 bases, J lost 3 bases, and 17 bases lay in between. This CDR3 spans 16 amino acids. The germline V gene encodes CDR1 LNHDA and CDR2 SQIVND (reference sequence). The CDR3 protein is CASSTPRGAGTDTQYF. The CDR3 nucleotides read TGTGCCAGTAGTACCCCCCGAGGGGCGGGGACAGATACGCAGTATTTT.

In this sample, this clonotype turned up a few times. The gene calls are TRBV20-1 and TRBJ2-7; no definite D call. The germline V gene encodes CDR1 DFQATT and CDR2 SNEGSKA (reference sequence). V lost 1 base, J lost 2 bases, and 6 bases lay in between. This CDR3 spans 12 amino acids. The CDR3 DNA follows: TGCAGTGCTAGAGCTAAAGCCTACGAGCAGTACTTC. Its translation: CSARAKAYEQYF.

This chain links TRBV29-1 with TRBJ2-6; maybe TRBD2 (5 bases). Germline V gives CDR1 SQVTM, CDR2 ANQGSEA. V was pared by 6 bases and J by 3 bases, with 9 bases between. The CDR3 covers 13 residues. The CDR3 DNA is TGCAGCGTCTGGGAGCGTGGGGCCAACGTCCTGACTTTC. This sequence encodes CSVWERGANVLTF. Supplemented by reference TRBV29-1 and TRBJ2-6, the full variable domain reads SAVISQKPSRDICQRGTSLTIQCQVDSQVTMMFWYRQQPGQSLTLIATANQGSEATYESGFVIDKFPISRPNLTFSTLTVSNMSPEDSSIYLCSVWERGANVLTFGAGSRLTVL.

The chain combines TRBV2 with TRBJ2-5, with 7 bases that match TRBD2. Germline-derived CDR1 and CDR2 are SNHLY and FYNNEI. The junction had 16 bases not matched to a gene; V was cut back by 10 bases and J by 5 bases. The CDR3 runs 15 residues. This chain's CDR3 is CATTPTGTGGETQYF. CDR3 in DNA: TGTGCCACAACCCCAACCGGGACGGGAGGTGAGACCCAGTACTTC.

This clonotype has just one count. This CDR3 reads CASSYYRRPDEQFF. CDR3 sequence (DNA): TGTGCCAGCAGTTACTACCGGCGTCCCGATGAGCAGTTCTTC. The rearrangement links TRBV6-2 or TRBV6-3 to TRBJ2-1, with D uncertain. The CDR3 sequence is 14 residues long. CDR1 and CDR2 (germline): MNHEY, SVGEGT. The V and J ends lost 1 base and 8 bases respectively, with 12 bases between them.

The gene calls are TRBV7-2 and TRBJ2-1, with TRBD2 matching over 8 bases. This CDR3 has 13 residues. The ends lost 5 bases at V and 12 bases at J; junction bases unmatched: 9. From germline, CDR1 is SGHTA and CDR2 FQGNSA. CDR3 amino acids: CASSPPSGSAQFF. DNA of the CDR3: TGTGCCAGCAGCCCCCCAAGCGGGAGCGCGCAGTTCTTC. The variable domain in full, completed from reference TRBV7-2 and TRBJ2-1, reads GAGVSQSPSNKVTEKGKDVELRCDPISGHTALYWYRQSLGQGLEFLIYFQGNSAPDKSGLPSDRFSAERTGGSVSTLTIQRTQQEDSAVYLCASSPPSGSAQFFGPGTRLTVL.

The chain combines TRBV10-3 with TRBJ1-2; a weak D match, TRBD1 (5 bases). V lost 5 bases, J lost 6 bases, and 16 bases lay in between. Germline V gene lookup returns CDR1 ENHRY and CDR2 SYGVKD. The CDR3 extends over 14 amino acids. The CDR3: CAISKRGATDGYTF. In DNA, the CDR3 is TGTGCCATCAGTAAAAGGGGAGCTACCGATGGCTACACCTTC.

This clonotype was seen more than once but under ten times. The rearrangement joins TRBV6-1 to TRBJ1-5; TRBD1 might be the D (6 bases). Germline V gene lookup returns CDR1 MNHNS and CDR2 SASEGT. V lost 4 bases to trimming and J lost 3 bases, with 13 bases between them. The CDR3 length is 15 residues. The CDR3 loop is CASSANDRSNQPQHF. CDR3 in DNA: TGTGCCAGCAGTGCGAATGACAGGTCCAATCAGCCCCAGCATTTT.

This clonotype has just a few counts. The rearrangement joins TRBV10-3 to TRBJ1-4; D ambiguous. V lost 3 bases and J lost 11, with 10 bases in between. Germline-derived CDR1 and CDR2 are ENHRY and SYGVKD. CDR3 size: 12 residues. The DNA for the CDR3 is TGTGCCATCAGTGAAGAGGGTACGAAACTGTTTTTT. It yields the protein CAISEEGTKLFF.

This clonotype has only one observation. The chain employs TRBV20-1 and TRBJ2-1; weak D call: TRBD1 (6 bases). This CDR3 has 17 residues. Germline loops: CDR1 DFQATT, CDR2 SNEGSKA (reference sequence). V dropped 5 bases and J dropped 5 bases, with 25 bases sitting between them. CDR3 in amino acids: CSAPAPHTAGAHNEQFF. CDR3 bases: TGCAGTGCTCCAGCCCCTCATACCGCAGGGGCCCACAATGAGCAGTTCTTC.

The V call is TRBV24-1, the J call TRBJ2-2; 8 bases are a match to TRBD2. This CDR3 comprises 16 residues. V lost 4 bases, J lost 5 bases, and 8 bases stayed unmatched. Germline values: CDR1 KGHDR, CDR2 SFDVKD. CDR3 bases: TGTGCCACCAGTGACCGTGGACTAGCAGAGACCGGGGAGCTGTTTTTT. As protein: CATSDRGLAETGELFF.

The chain combines TRBV10-2 with TRBJ1-2; weak D call: TRBD1 (5 bases). This CDR3 contains 14 residues. Trimming left V 4 bases short and J 1 base short, with 10 bases between. In germline, CDR1 is WSHSY, CDR2 SAAADI. The CDR3 DNA is TGCGCCAGCAGTGGCGCCGGGGGTAACTATGGCTACACCTTC. Protein: CASSGAGGNYGYTF.

This chain uses TRBV20-1 with TRBJ1-1; 7 nucleotides match TRBD1. The CDR3 length is 14 residues. The V and J ends lost 3 bases and 0 bases, in that order; junction bases with no gene match: 4. CDR1 and CDR2 (germline): DFQATT, SNEGSKA (reference sequence). The CDR3 region is CSASIGGMNTEAFF. The CDR3 bases are TGCAGTGCTAGTATAGGGGGCATGAACACTGAAGCTTTCTTT.

By its share, this clonotype is large. The chain has TRBV7-2 and TRBJ2-5; TRBD1 or TRBD2 may be the D gene (6 bases each). V was trimmed by 4 bases and J by 7 bases, leaving 16 bases between them. The germline gives CDR1 SGHTA, CDR2 FQGNSA. This CDR3 has 14 amino acids. The CDR3 bases are TGTGCCAGCAGCTCACCAAGCGAGGGGGGGACCCAGTACTTC. Translated: CASSSPSEGGTQYF.